The 23 T cell receptor beta chains listed next were all sequenced from one sample in a study of CD8 T cells in ankylosing spondylitis. Study results and limitations: A TCR beta motif of eight highly homologous variants appeared characteristic of ankylosing spondylitis blood.

TCRdb reprocessed the 5' RACE reads via MiXCR and lists one record per CDR3 protein. The sample carries around 480,000 distinct CDR3 sequences, about a sixth recorded once. Their target antigens are unknown. The sequenced material came from blood, either unsorted or a sorted T cell fraction (not recorded which). These receptors were collected from a male donor with ankylosing spondylitis.

This clonotype was seen many times. The chain has TRBV20-1 and TRBJ1-1, with D hard to call. The CDR3 is made up of 12 amino acids. The germline V gene encodes CDR1 DFQATT and CDR2 SNEGSKA (reference sequence). V was clipped by 2 bases and J by 1 base, with 5 bases between them. CDR3 DNA: TGCAGTGCTAGATCCCAGAACACTGAAGCTTTCTTT. It yields the protein CSARSQNTEAFF.

This clonotype has just a few counts. V and J are TRBV20-1 and TRBJ2-1, with D perhaps matching TRBD1 (6 bases). There are 15 residues in the CDR3. Looked up from germline, CDR1 is DFQATT and CDR2 is SNEGSKA (reference sequence). The V end lost 1 base, the J end lost 2 bases, and 12 bases lay between the germline ends. In DNA, the CDR3 is TGCAGTGCTAGAGCCCCCGGGGACACCTACAATGAGCAGTTCTTC. Translated: CSARAPGDTYNEQFF.

V is TRBV12-3 or TRBV12-4 and J is TRBJ2-3; D possibly corresponds to TRBD2 (5 bases). There are 17 residues in the CDR3. Trimming removed 0 bases at V and 3 bases at J, with 16 bases between. CDR3 region: CASSLAPEKTGTDTQYF. The CDR3 DNA is TGTGCCAGCAGTTTAGCCCCTGAAAAAACGGGGACAGATACGCAGTATTTT.

The table lists this clonotype with a few counts. The rearrangement joins TRBV4-1 to TRBJ2-7; 9 nucleotides line up with TRBD2. The CDR3 has 16 amino acids. J gave up 4 bases and V 0 bases, and 7 bases lay outside the gene matches. The germline V gene has CDR1 MGHRA and CDR2 YSYEKL. The CDR3 here is CASSQDSGGVGYEQYF. The CDR3 bases are TGCGCCAGCAGCCAAGATAGCGGGGGAGTGGGGTACGAGCAGTACTTC.

The chain recombines TRBV12-3 or TRBV12-4 with TRBJ2-3; D perhaps matches TRBD2 (7 bases). V lost 7 bases and J 4 bases, leaving 15 bases between the germline ends. CDR3 length: 14 amino acids. Here the CDR3 DNA reads TGTGCCAGCACCTTCGGAGGGGGGGCAGATACGCAGTATTTT. This translates into CASTFGGGADTQYF.

CDR3: CSATRADDTEAFF. The CDR3 DNA is TGCAGTGCTACGCGGGCCGACGACACTGAAGCTTTCTTT. The rearrangement links TRBV20-1 to TRBJ1-1; D unresolved. The germline V and J ends were trimmed by 4 bases and 3 bases, with 12 bases remaining between them. Per germline, CDR1 DFQATT and CDR2 SNEGSKA (reference sequence). The CDR3 loop spans 13 amino acids.

This clonotype was recorded a few times. This rearrangement joins TRBV9 to TRBJ1-1; D is possibly TRBD1 (5 bases). The CDR3 has 15 residues. CDR1 and CDR2 from the germline V gene are SGDLS and YYNGEE. V lost 3 bases to trimming and J lost 7 bases, with 19 bases between them. The CDR3 nucleotides are TGTGCCAGCAGCGCCAACCCCACGGGCAGGGTTGAAGCTTTCTTT. Encoded protein: CASSANPTGRVEAFF.

This clonotype was counted at least ten times. The chain recombines TRBV11-2 with TRBJ1-4, with 7 bases matching TRBD1. The CDR3 sequence is 15 residues long. The germline V gene has CDR1 SGHAT and CDR2 FQNNGV. V lost 6 bases, J lost 6 bases, and 10 bases stayed unmatched. This chain's CDR3 is CASRKRGQGDEKLFF. CDR3 DNA: TGTGCCAGCAGGAAGAGAGGGCAGGGGGATGAAAAACTGTTTTTT.

This clonotype has more than one count but fewer than ten. V gene TRBV9 combines with J gene TRBJ2-7, with 14 bases matching TRBD2. The V gene's germline CDR1 is SGDLS and CDR2 YYNGEE. This CDR3 is built from 16 residues. V gave up 4 bases and J gave up 3 bases; unmatched junction bases: 6. This CDR3 reads CASSSHGTSGSYEQYF. The CDR3 DNA sequence: TGTGCCAGCAGCTCACACGGGACTAGCGGGAGCTACGAGCAGTACTTC.

This clonotype was seen many times. The gene calls are TRBV7-9 and TRBJ2-1, with D possibly TRBD1 on 5 matching bases. The CDR3 sequence is 16 residues long. Trimming removed 5 bases from V and 0 bases from J, with 14 bases in between. Germline lookup yields CDR1 SEHNR and CDR2 FQNEAQ (reference sequence). The CDR3 bases are TGTGCCAGCAGCCCACCCCAGGGCAGCTCCTACAATGAGCAGTTCTTC. Protein sequence: CASSPPQGSSYNEQFF.

This clonotype was detected only a few times. This chain joins TRBV6-6 and TRBJ1-1; D is uncertain. Per germline, CDR1 MNHNY and CDR2 SVGAGI (reference sequence). V was shortened by 2 bases and J by 6 bases, with 10 bases between the two germline ends. The CDR3 is 13 residues long. The CDR3 is CASSYAPVPEAFF. DNA of the CDR3: TGTGCCAGCAGTTACGCTCCCGTGCCTGAAGCTTTCTTT.

The genes are TRBV20-1 and TRBJ1-5; the match to TRBD1 covers 8 bases. Germline V gene data show CDR1 as DFQATT and CDR2 as SNEGSKA (reference sequence). V lost 6 bases and J lost 3; bases outside the gene matches: 10. The CDR3 covers 15 residues. DNA for the CDR3: TGCAGTGCCAGACCGGGACAGGCCTACAATCAGCCCCAGCATTTT. Amino acid sequence: CSARPGQAYNQPQHF.

The chain recombines TRBV15 with TRBJ1-5, with D perhaps matching TRBD1 (5 bases). The CDR3 runs 16 residues. The V end was cut by 2 bases, the J end by 7 bases, with 18 bases between. CDR1 LNHNV and CDR2 YYDKDF come from the germline V gene (reference sequence). This CDR3 reads CATSRSDTSLRQPQHF. CDR3 bases: TGTGCCACCAGCAGATCGGACACATCCCTAAGGCAGCCCCAGCATTTT.

The gene calls are TRBV28 and TRBJ2-1; unclear D gene. From germline, CDR1 is MDHEN and CDR2 SYDVKM. Trimming removed 6 bases from V and 8 bases from J, with 17 bases in between. The CDR3 has 14 amino acids. CDR3 DNA: TGTGCCAGCAGCCTCCCGACCGGGTCCGATGAGCAGTTCTTC. This translates into CASSLPTGSDEQFF. The full variable domain, with the rest looked up from reference TRBV28 and TRBJ2-1, is DVKVTQSSRYLVKRTGEKVFLECVQDMDHENMFWYRQDPGLGLRLIYFSYDVKMKEKGDIPEGYSVSREKKERFSLILESASTNQTSMYLCASSLPTGSDEQFFGPGTRLTVL.

The chain couples TRBV12-3 or TRBV12-4 to TRBJ2-1, with 13 bases fitting TRBD2. This CDR3 comprises 15 residues. V gave up 7 bases and J gave up 6 bases; unmatched junction bases: 6. The CDR3, as DNA: TGTGCCAGCACTCCAGGGACTAGCGGGACCAATGAGCAGTTCTTC. Amino acids: CASTPGTSGTNEQFF.

V usage is TRBV20-1 and J usage is TRBJ1-1; D is unresolved. The V and J ends lost 4 bases and 0 bases respectively, with 9 bases between them. The CDR3 contains 13 residues. Germline CDR1 DFQATT, CDR2 SNEGSKA (reference sequence). The CDR3 region is CSANPQMNTEAFF. DNA of the CDR3: TGCAGTGCTAATCCCCAGATGAACACTGAAGCTTTCTTT.

The rearrangement joins TRBV4-2 to TRBJ1-1; maybe TRBD1 (6 bases). V was trimmed by 2 bases and J by 0 bases, leaving 19 bases between them. CDR1 is LGHNA, CDR2 YNFKEQ, per germline. The CDR3 totals 18 residues. The DNA for the CDR3 is TGTGCCAGCAGCCAACCCCGTCGGACAGCCCCCATGAACACTGAAGCTTTCTTT. Translating gives CASSQPRRTAPMNTEAFF.

This clonotype came up a few times. V and J are TRBV7-6 and TRBJ2-7; D may be TRBD1 (6 bases). CDR3 length: 14 amino acids. Germline V lookup: CDR1 SGHVS, CDR2 FNYEAQ. V was clipped by 5 bases and J by 4 bases, with 15 bases between them. The CDR3 region is CASSRTDTLYEQYF. CDR3 DNA sequence: TGTGCCAGCAGCCGGACAGACACTCTATACGAGCAGTACTTC.

This clonotype was picked up a small number of times. The rearrangement links TRBV5-5 to TRBJ2-1; tentative D call: TRBD1 (6 bases). Germline CDR1 and CDR2: SGHKS and YYEKEE (reference sequence). V was clipped by 0 bases and J by 7 bases, with 20 bases between them. The CDR3 has 17 residues. For the CDR3, the DNA is TGTGCCAGCAGCTTGGTCGGCTCCTGGGGGACACGGAATGAGCAGTTCTTC. Protein sequence: CASSLVGSWGTRNEQFF.

This clonotype occurred a few times. The chain carries TRBV9 and TRBJ2-2, with 7 bases lining up with TRBD2. V shed 3 bases and J 5 bases; nucleotides not matched to a gene: 7. The germline V gene encodes CDR1 SGDLS and CDR2 YYNGEE. The CDR3 has 15 residues. The CDR3, as DNA: TGTGCCAGCAGCGCGGGACTACCAGAAACCGGGGAGCTGTTTTTT. Amino acid sequence: CASSAGLPETGELFF.

The CDR3 spells CASSLDASGSLWAFF. DNA for the CDR3: TGCGCCAGCAGCTTGGATGCTAGCGGATCCCTCTGGGCTTTCTTT. J is TRBJ1-1 and V is TRBV5-1; D ambiguous. The CDR3 loop spans 15 amino acids. In germline, CDR1 is SGHRS, CDR2 YFSETQ. V lost 0 bases and J 11 bases, leaving 20 bases between the germline ends.

This rearrangement joins TRBV12-3 or TRBV12-4 to TRBJ1-6, with TRBD1 matching over 7 bases. J lost 7 bases, V lost 4 bases, and 13 bases had no gene match. This CDR3 is built from 17 residues. In DNA form, the CDR3 reads TGTGCCAGCAGTTCGTTCCGGTTTAGGGGGCCAAATTCACCCCTCCACTTT. This sequence encodes CASSSFRFRGPNSPLHF.

This clonotype has more than one count but fewer than ten. This sequence joins TRBV5-1 and TRBJ2-6; D gene uncertain. The germline CDR1 and CDR2 sequences are SGHRS and YFSETQ. CDR3 length: 15 amino acids. V lost 4 bases to trimming and J lost 2 bases, with 10 bases between them. CDR3 DNA: TGCGCCAGCAGCGGGAACACGGCTGGGGCCAACGTCCTGACTTTC. Amino acids: CASSGNTAGANVLTF. The whole variable domain, filled in from reference TRBV5-1 and TRBJ2-6, reads KAGVTQTPRYLIKTRGQQVTLSCSPISGHRSVSWYQQTPGQGLQFLFEYFSETQRNKGNFPGRFSGRQFSNSRSEMNVSTLELGDSALYLCASSGNTAGANVLTFGAGSRLTVL.